The 9 T cell receptor beta chains in this list originate from one sample, sequenced in a study of T cells after yellow fever vaccination. In TCRdb, the 5' RACE reads were re-called with MiXCR into one record per CDR3 protein. The profile shows a few hundred thousand distinct CDR3 sequences, 15% to 20% of them singletons. The source was PBMCs, collected 15 days after the yellow fever booster vaccination. These receptors originate from a man aged 25-40 years who received the YFV17D yellow fever vaccine.

In nucleotides, the CDR3 is TGTGCCAGCAGCTCTTTCCGACAGGGGGGATCTGGAAACACCATATATTTT. It codes for CASSSFRQGGSGNTIYF. The chain carries TRBV7-9 and TRBJ1-3, with 9 bases lining up with TRBD1. CDR1 is SEHNR and CDR2 is FQNEAQ in the germline V gene (reference sequence). The CDR3 is 17 residues long. V lost 4 bases and J lost 1; bases outside the gene matches: 8.

This rearrangement joins TRBV20-1 to TRBJ2-3; TRBD1 matches 9 bases. V was clipped by 1 base and J by 1 base; unmatched bases: 3. CDR3 length equals 15 residues. Germline CDR1 is DFQATT and CDR2 is SNEGSKA (reference sequence). CDR3 in DNA: TGCAGTGCTAGAGGGAGGACAGGGGGCACAGATACGCAGTATTTT. Residues: CSARGRTGGTDTQYF.

In its sample, this clonotype was seen a few times. The rearrangement links TRBV7-6 to TRBJ2-1; D is ambiguous. Germline V gene data show CDR1 as SGHVS and CDR2 as FNYEAQ. This CDR3 has 13 amino acids. The ends were cut back, 4 bases at V and 8 bases at J, with 12 bases in the middle. In nucleotides, the CDR3 is TGTGCCAGCAGCTCGATCCCCGTGGATGAGCAGTTCTTC. This encodes CASSSIPVDEQFF.

This clonotype came up a few times. The V gene is TRBV6-1, the J gene TRBJ2-1; TRBD2 aligns across 11 bases. Trimming at V came to 5 bases and at J to 4 bases, leaving 7 bases not matched to a gene. The CDR3 runs to 16 residues. Germline CDR1 MNHNS, CDR2 SASEGT. CDR3 amino acids: CASSPGLADLYNEQFF. The CDR3, as DNA: TGTGCCAGCAGTCCGGGACTAGCGGACTTATACAATGAGCAGTTCTTC.

In this sample, this clonotype turned up a few times. The chain uses TRBV4-3 and TRBJ2-1; weak D call: TRBD1 (6 bases). Trimming stripped 4 bases from V and 3 bases from J, with 10 bases between. CDR3 length: 14 amino acids. Germline CDR1 and CDR2: LGHNA and YSLEER. CDR3 region: CASSLQGNYNEQFF. CDR3 nucleotides: TGCGCCAGCAGCCTCCAGGGGAACTACAATGAGCAGTTCTTC.

The CDR3 sequence is CASSRRQENSPLHF. In nucleotides, the CDR3 is TGTGCCAGCAGTCGTCGACAGGAAAATTCACCCCTCCACTTT. The chain uses TRBV27 and TRBJ1-6; perhaps TRBD1 as D (6 bases). Germline V gene sequence: CDR1 MNHEY, CDR2 SMNVEV (reference sequence). The CDR3 loop spans 14 amino acids. V was cut by 5 bases and J by 7 bases, with 12 bases left in between.

This clonotype was counted between two and nine times. The chain joins TRBV20-1 to TRBJ2-1; tentative D call: TRBD1 (6 bases). The germline CDR1 and CDR2 sequences are DFQATT and SNEGSKA (reference sequence). CDR3 length equals 10 residues. Trimming pared 6 bases from V and 9 bases from J, leaving 9 bases between. This CDR3 reads CSAMDSEQFF. CDR3 DNA sequence: TGCAGTGCGATGGACAGTGAGCAGTTCTTC.

The chain joins TRBV6-2 or TRBV6-3 to TRBJ2-7; D is uncertain. The CDR3 is 15 residues long. Per the germline V gene, CDR1 is MNHEY and CDR2 is SVGEGT. Trimming shortened V by 4 bases and J by 3 bases, and 16 bases separated the two germline ends. The DNA of the CDR3 is TGTGCCAGCAGTTTTCCATCAGCCTCCATCTACGAGCAGTACTTC. Translated: CASSFPSASIYEQYF.

This chain connects TRBV23-1 to TRBJ2-5; TRBD2 agrees at 14 bases. TRBV23-1 belongs to the ORF category, with a function that is uncertain. V dropped 9 bases and J dropped 2; count of bases not matched to a gene: 8. This CDR3 is built from 16 residues. CDR3 nucleotide sequence: TGCGCCAGAGGGACTAGCGGGAGTGAGAGGCAAGAGACCCAGTACTTC. This codes for CARGTSGSERQETQYF.